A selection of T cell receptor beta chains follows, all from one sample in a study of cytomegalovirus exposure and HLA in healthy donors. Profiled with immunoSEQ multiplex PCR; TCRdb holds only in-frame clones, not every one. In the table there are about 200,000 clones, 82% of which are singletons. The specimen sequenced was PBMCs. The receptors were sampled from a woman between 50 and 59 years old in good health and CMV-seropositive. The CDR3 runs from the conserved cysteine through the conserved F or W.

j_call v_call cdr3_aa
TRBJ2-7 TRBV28 CASSPTTGALMEQYF
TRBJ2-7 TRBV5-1 CASSLGASEQYF
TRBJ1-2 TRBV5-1 CASSLFDSSGYTF
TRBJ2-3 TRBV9 CASSGGSGGAADTQYF
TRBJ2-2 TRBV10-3 CAIGSGLAGGVTGELFF
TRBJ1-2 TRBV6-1 CASSDRGQGPYTF
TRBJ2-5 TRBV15 CAVRATGTETQYF
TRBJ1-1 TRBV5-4 CASSLGLGGTEAFF
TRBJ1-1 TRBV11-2 CASSHPPEDMNTEAFF
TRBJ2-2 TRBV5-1 CASSLGGAENTGELFF
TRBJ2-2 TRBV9 CASSVASGNTGELFF
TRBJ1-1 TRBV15 CATSRVDENTEAFF
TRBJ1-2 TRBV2 CASSSPGGVNYGYTF
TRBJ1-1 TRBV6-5 CASSEAETEAFF
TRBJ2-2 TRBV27 CASSFRALAGGHRVSGELFF
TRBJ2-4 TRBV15 CATSRPPAGAMGKNIQYF
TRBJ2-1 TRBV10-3 CASGGGGWYNEQFF
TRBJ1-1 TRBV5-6 CASSQNTEAFF
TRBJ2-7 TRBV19 CASSTLQGTVYYSYEQYF
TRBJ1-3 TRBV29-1 CSVWGGKGNTIYF
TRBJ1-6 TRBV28 CASTTGGGGYNSPLHF
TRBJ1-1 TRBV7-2 CASSPRLDTEAFF
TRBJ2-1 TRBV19 CASSMSFYNEQFF
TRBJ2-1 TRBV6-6 CASRQGVKNNEQFF
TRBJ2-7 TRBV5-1 CASSLEGEGYEQYF
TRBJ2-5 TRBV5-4 CASRDGQGSGTQYF
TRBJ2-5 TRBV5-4 CASSPIGGETQYF
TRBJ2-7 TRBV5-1 CASSLPTDEQYF
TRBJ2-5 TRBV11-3 CASSSGTGDQETQYF
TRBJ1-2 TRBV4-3 CASSQDAGNPYGYTF
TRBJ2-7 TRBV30 CAWSPMGQVVEQYF
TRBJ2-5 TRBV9 CASSVGGMQETQYF
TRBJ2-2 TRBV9 CASSRQGAGVGTGELFF
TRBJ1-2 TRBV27 CASNDRAVYGYTF
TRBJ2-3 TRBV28 CASSFIPFGLAGGPDTQYF
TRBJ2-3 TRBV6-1 CASSGSSDTDTQYF
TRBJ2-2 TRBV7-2 CASSFPSGAVTGELFF
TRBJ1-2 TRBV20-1 CSARGHGAF
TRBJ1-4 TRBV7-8 CASSPMGRGLNEKLFF
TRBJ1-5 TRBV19 CASNLGSLRGQPQHF
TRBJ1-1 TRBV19 CASRAGYNTEAFF
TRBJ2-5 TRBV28 CASSSSGGGETQYF
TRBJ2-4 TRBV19 CASSPGQGQNIQYF
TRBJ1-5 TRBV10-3 CAITGDRNQPQHF
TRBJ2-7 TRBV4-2 CASSQGQGASVQYF
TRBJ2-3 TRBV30 CAVSWYGSDTQYF